These T cell receptor beta chains were read from a single sample in a study of PD-1 blockade in classical Hodgkin lymphoma. Assay used: immunoSEQ multiplex PCR; TCRdb lists only in-frame clones, some missing. This table has about 96,000 clones, 93% appearing once. The sequences come from peripheral blood mononuclear cells (PBMCs), collected before the fourth cycle of nivolumab. The receptors were sampled from a human donor with classical Hodgkin lymphoma. CDR3s include the opening cysteine and the closing phenylalanine or tryptophan. D genes are given only for firm matches. Clone size is not always given. Where it is, it says once, few, many or a class for expanded clones.

v_gene	d_gene	abundance	len	j_gene	CDR3nt	CDR3aa
TRBV4-2	.	few	15	TRBJ2-1	TGTGCCAGCAGCCAACCCCAGGGGTCCTACAATGAGCAGTTCTTC	CASSQPQGSYNEQFF
TRBV9	.	.	18	TRBJ1-4	TGTGCCAGCAGCGTAGGCCAAGGCGAAAGAGTTCCTAATGAAAAACTGTTTTTT	CASSVGQGERVPNEKLFF
TRBV4-1	.	.	15	TRBJ2-4	TGCGCCAGCAGCCAAGACGGGGGAGCCAAAAACATTCAGTACTTC	CASSQDGGAKNIQYF
TRBV6-5	.	.	15	TRBJ1-4	TGTGCCAGCAGATCCCCCAGGGATCTTAATGAAAAACTGTTTTTT	CASRSPRDLNEKLFF
TRBV21-1	.	once	17	TRBJ2-5	TGTGCCAGCAGCAAAAATGATCGGTTCCCTAGTAGAGAGACCCAGTACTTC	CASSKNDRFPSRETQYF
TRBV30	.	once	17	TRBJ2-3	TGTGCCTGGAGCCGTGCGGTATTCGGGAGAGGGTCGGATACGCAGTATTTT	CAWSRAVFGRGSDTQYF
TRBV6-5	.	few	13	TRBJ1-1	TGTGCCAGCACCCTCAGCGTGAACACTGAAGCTTTCTTT	CASTLSVNTEAFF
TRBV29-1	TRBD1	.	15	TRBJ1-5	TGCAGCGCAGTTACGGGACAGGGGGTGAATCAGCCCCAGCATTTT	CSAVTGQGVNQPQHF
TRBV30	TRBD2	.	20	TRBJ2-1	TGTGCCTGGAAAGGGGGGGGACTAGCGGGAGGGCCGAGATCCTACAATGAGCAGTTCTTC	CAWKGGGLAGGPRSYNEQFF
TRBV11-3	.	.	13	TRBJ2-5	TGTGCCAGTAGGATGAGGGGGGAAGAGACCCAGTACTTC	CASRMRGEETQYF
TRBV13	.	once	12	TRBJ1-2	TGTGCCAGCAGCTTCCCCGGGGCTGGCTACACCTTC	CASSFPGAGYTF
TRBV6-5	.	.	13	TRBJ1-5	TGTGCCAGCAGTTGGGGGGTTTATCAGCCCCAGCATTTT	CASSWGVYQPQHF
TRBV5-1	.	once	16	TRBJ2-5	TGCGCCAGCAGCTTGATTTCCGGCTTCGAAGGAGAGACCCAGTACTTC	CASSLISGFEGETQYF
TRBV19	.	.	16	TRBJ1-3	TGTGCCAGTAGTAGAACGACAGCTGGCTCTGGAAACACCATATATTTT	CASSRTTAGSGNTIYF
TRBV5-1	.	.	17	TRBJ1-4	TGCGCCAGCAGCTTGACCCCCAGCAGTGCAACTAATGAAAAACTGTTTTTT	CASSLTPSSATNEKLFF
TRBV6-1	.	.	14	TRBJ2-7	TGTGCCAGCAGTGAACTCGGGTTCGCGTACGAGCAGTACTTC	CASSELGFAYEQYF
TRBV10-3	.	.	14	TRBJ2-7	TGTGCCATCAGCCCGGGACATGCACTCTACGAGCAGTACTTC	CAISPGHALYEQYF
TRBV6-1	.	.	16	TRBJ1-5	TGTGCCAGCAGTGTAGTTCACCCAGGGAACAATCAGCCCCAGCATTTT	CASSVVHPGNNQPQHF
TRBV6-5	.	.	15	TRBJ1-4	TGTGCCAGCAGCCAGACGACAGCAACTAATGAAAAACTGTTTTTT	CASSQTTATNEKLFF
TRBV15	.	once	15	TRBJ1-5	TGTGCCACCAGCAGAGAGGGGGGCCTAGATCAGCCCCAGCATTTT	CATSREGGLDQPQHF
TRBV7-2	.	.	14	TRBJ1-1	TGTGCCAGCAGCACGCTGCGGACAAACACTGAAGCTTTCTTT	CASSTLRTNTEAFF
TRBV27	.	.	13	TRBJ1-4	TGTGCCAGCAGGGTCGCAACTAATGAAAAACTGTTTTTT	CASRVATNEKLFF
TRBV5-1	.	.	16	TRBJ2-2	TGCGCCAGCAGCTTTAATGAAGGAGTCGTGACCGGGGAGCTGTTTTTT	CASSFNEGVVTGELFF
TRBV10-3	TRBD1	.	14	TRBJ1-1	TGTGCCATCAGTGAGTACACAGGGGCCACTGAAGCTTTCTTT	CAISEYTGATEAFF
TRBV28	TRBD1	once	20	TRBJ1-4	TGTGCCAGCAGTTTACCTCTAGAGGACAGGGCATGGTCTCGCGGGGAAAAACTGTTTTTT	CASSLPLEDRAWSRGEKLFF
TRBV28	TRBD2	.	17	TRBJ2-1	TGTGCCAGCAGACCCGGCCGGGCGGGAGGAATCAACAATGAGCAGTTCTTC	CASRPGRAGGINNEQFF
TRBV9	.	.	12	TRBJ1-2	TGTGCCAGCAGCACTCGGACAAATGGCTACACCTTC	CASSTRTNGYTF
TRBV7-8	TRBD2	.	19	TRBJ2-7	TGTGCCAGCACACCCCTCAGGTCCAGGACTAGCGGTGTTCCTTACGAGCAGTACTTC	CASTPLRSRTSGVPYEQYF
TRBV5-1	.	once	16	TRBJ2-2	TGCGCCAGCAGCTTACAGGGTGGCAGAAACACCGGGGAGCTGTTTTTT	CASSLQGGRNTGELFF